Described below is a single TCR beta chain sequence and its context. What it binds is unknown. Using a J-beta primer mix together with a sample-barcoded 5' primer, a second PCR was run for roughly 6 to 12 cycles. TCRdb fed the 5' RACE reads into MiXCR, producing one record per CDR3 protein. The profile shows about 1.8 million distinct CDR3 sequences, 49% of them singletons. The source of the sample is a study of blood T cells in healthy people across ages. Overall study context: Per two T cells, about one barcoded beta molecule was captured through template switching.

V was pared by 3 bases and J by 4 bases, with 12 bases between. The germline gives CDR1 SQVTM, CDR2 ANQGSEA. CDR3 size: 13 residues. Points from the study as a whole: Older age coincided with a roughly linear decline in TCR beta diversity per million T cells. Naive CD4+ cell counts and diversity both ran higher in long-lived than in aged donors. It was found that TCR beta diversity correlated strongly with the percentage of naive T cells.

The chain employs TRBV29-1 and TRBJ1-1; D call uncertain. The specimen sequenced was blood. The sequence came from a woman aged 40 to 50 in good health. In DNA form, the CDR3 reads TGCAGCGTTGATCGGCAGCTGGCCACTGAAGCTTTCTTT. It specifies CSVDRQLATEAFF. Together with reference TRBV29-1 and TRBJ1-1, the CDR3 gives the full variable domain: SAVISQKPSRDICQRGTSLTIQCQVDSQVTMMFWYRQQPGQSLTLIATANQGSEATYESGFVIDKFPISRPNLTFSTLTVSNMSPEDSSIYLCSVDRQLATEAFFGQGTRLTVV.